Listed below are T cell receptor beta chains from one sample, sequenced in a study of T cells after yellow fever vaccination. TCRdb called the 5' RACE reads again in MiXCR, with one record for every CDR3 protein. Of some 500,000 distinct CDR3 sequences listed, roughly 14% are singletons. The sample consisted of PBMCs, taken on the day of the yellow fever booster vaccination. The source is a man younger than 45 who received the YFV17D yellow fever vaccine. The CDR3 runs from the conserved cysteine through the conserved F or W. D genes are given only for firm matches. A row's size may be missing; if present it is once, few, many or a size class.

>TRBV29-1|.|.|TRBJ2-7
TGCAGCGTTGAGACGGTTTTGAAGCAGTACTTC
CSVETVLKQYF
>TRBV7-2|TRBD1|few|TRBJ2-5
TGTGCCAGCAGCTTATACAGGGGGAAGGAGACCCAGTACTTC
CASSLYRGKETQYF
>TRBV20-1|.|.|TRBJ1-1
TGCAGTGCCTCGGAGTATCGGCACACTGAAGCTTTCTTT
CSASEYRHTEAFF
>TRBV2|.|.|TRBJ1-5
TGTGCCAGCAGTGAGTCGCAACTCGACACGACAGGCAATCAGCCCCAGCATTTT
CASSESQLDTTGNQPQHF
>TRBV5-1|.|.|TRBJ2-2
TGCGCCAGCAGCTTGCAGGGGAGTGGCACCGGGGAGCTGTTTTTT
CASSLQGSGTGELFF
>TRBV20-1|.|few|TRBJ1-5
TGCAGTGCTAGACAGGGAGGATCCAATCAGCCCCAGCATTTT
CSARQGGSNQPQHF
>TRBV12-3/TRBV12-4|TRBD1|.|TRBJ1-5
TGTGCCAGCAGTTTACATGGCAGGGGGCAGCCCCAGCATTTT
CASSLHGRGQPQHF
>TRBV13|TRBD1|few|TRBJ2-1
TGTGCCAGCAGCCCGACCGGGACAGGCTATTACGATGAGCAGTTCTTC
CASSPTGTGYYDEQFF
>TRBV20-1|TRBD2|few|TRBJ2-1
TGCAGTGCTAGAGATCCCAAAACTAGCGGGAGCTACAATGAGCAGTTCTTC
CSARDPKTSGSYNEQFF
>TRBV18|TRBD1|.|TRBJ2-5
TGTGCCAGCTCACCAAGGACAGGGGGCCCAGAGACCCAGTACTTC
CASSPRTGGPETQYF
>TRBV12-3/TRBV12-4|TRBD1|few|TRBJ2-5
TGTGCCAGCAGTTTTCTAGGGACAGGGGGTTTTGAGACCCAGTACTTC
CASSFLGTGGFETQYF
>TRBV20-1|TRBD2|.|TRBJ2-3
TGCAGTGTTGGCGGGAGAACAGATACGCAGTATTTT
CSVGGRTDTQYF
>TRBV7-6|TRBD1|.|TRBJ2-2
TGTGCCAGCAGCCTCGGACGAGGACAGGGGTCCACCGGGGAGCTGTTTTTT
CASSLGRGQGSTGELFF
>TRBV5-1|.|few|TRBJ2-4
TGCGCCAGCAGCTTGTTCGCCGGCCTTACGGACATTCAGTACTTC
CASSLFAGLTDIQYF
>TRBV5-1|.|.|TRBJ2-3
TGCGCCAGCAGCTTGAGGAACAGGGTTTCAGATACGCAGTATTTT
CASSLRNRVSDTQYF
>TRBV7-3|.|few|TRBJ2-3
TGTGCCAGCAGCTTAGTAGCGGCTTCCCCCGATACGCAGTATTTT
CASSLVAASPDTQYF
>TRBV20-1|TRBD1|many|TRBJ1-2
TGCAGTGCTAGTGTAACGGGACAGGGGCCGGACTATGGCTACACCTTC
CSASVTGQGPDYGYTF
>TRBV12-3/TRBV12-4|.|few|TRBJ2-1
TGTGCCAGCCGCCGGGAGAGGAATGAGCAGTTCTTC
CASRRERNEQFF
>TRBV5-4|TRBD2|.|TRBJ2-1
TGTGCCAGCAGCCTAACTAGCGGCGGGAGTTGGAATGAGCAGTTCTTC
CASSLTSGGSWNEQFF
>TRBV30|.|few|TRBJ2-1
TGTGCCTGGAGTGTAGAGGGGAGTCTGTTAGGCGATGAGCAGTTCTTC
CAWSVEGSLLGDEQFF
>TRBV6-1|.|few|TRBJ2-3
TGTGCCAGCAGTACCCTTTTCCCGGGGAAGGATACGCAGTATTTT
CASSTLFPGKDTQYF
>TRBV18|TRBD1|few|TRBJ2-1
TGTGCCAGCTCACCACAGGGACAGGGATACAATGAGCAGTTCTTC
CASSPQGQGYNEQFF
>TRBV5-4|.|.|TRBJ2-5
TGTGCCAGCGGAAGCGACAGACAAGAGACCCAGTACTTC
CASGSDRQETQYF
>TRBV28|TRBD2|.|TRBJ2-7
TGTGCCAGCAGTTTACCGCGGGGGGCCTACGAGCAGTACTTC
CASSLPRGAYEQYF
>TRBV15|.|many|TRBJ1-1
TGTGCCACCAGCCCGGGACTAACTGAAGCTTTCTTT
CATSPGLTEAFF
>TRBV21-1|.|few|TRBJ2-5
TGTGCCAGCACCCTAGGCCAACTACCGGGGGAGACCCAGTACTTC
CASTLGQLPGETQYF
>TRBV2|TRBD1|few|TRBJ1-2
TGTGCCAGCAGGGCAGGGGGAGCTTCTTGGGGCTACACCTTC
CASRAGGASWGYTF
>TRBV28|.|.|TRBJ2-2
TGTGCCAGCAGTTCGCCTACTTATGACGGGGAGCTGTTTTTT
CASSSPTYDGELFF
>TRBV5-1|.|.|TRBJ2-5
TGCGCTAGCAGCGGCCCCAAGGTGGAGACCCAGTACTTC
CASSGPKVETQYF
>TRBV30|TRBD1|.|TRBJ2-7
TGTGCCTGGAGCAGGGGGCACTACGAGCAGTACTTC
CAWSRGHYEQYF
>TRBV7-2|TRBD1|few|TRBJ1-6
TGTGCCAGCAGCTCATTGACAGGGGGCTCACCCCTCCACTTT
CASSSLTGGSPLHF
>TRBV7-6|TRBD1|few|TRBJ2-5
TGTGCCAGCAGCATGAGACAGGGAAGGGAGGAGACCCAGTACTTC
CASSMRQGREETQYF
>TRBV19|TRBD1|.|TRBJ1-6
TGTGCCAGTAGTGTCGGGACAGGGGTTCCACCCCTCCACTTT
CASSVGTGVPPLHF
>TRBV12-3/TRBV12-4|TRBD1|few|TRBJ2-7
TGTGCCAGCGGATGGACAGGGGCCTCCTACGAGCAGTACTTC
CASGWTGASYEQYF
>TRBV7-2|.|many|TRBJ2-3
TGTGCCAGCAGGCAAAATTACAGGGAAGATACGCAGTATTTT
CASRQNYREDTQYF
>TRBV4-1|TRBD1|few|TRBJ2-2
TGCGCCAGCAGCCAAAAACGGGACAGCCACGTTAACACCGGGGAGCTGTTTTTT
CASSQKRDSHVNTGELFF
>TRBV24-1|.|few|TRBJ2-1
TGTGCCACCGGCCAGTGGACCCAAGGATATGAGCAGTTCTTC
CATGQWTQGYEQFF
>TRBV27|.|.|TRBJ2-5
TGTGCCAGCGCCCCTCGGACAGTTAACAAAGAGACCCAGTACTTC
CASAPRTVNKETQYF
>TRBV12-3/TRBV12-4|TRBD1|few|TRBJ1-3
TGTGCCAGCAGCCGTCCCGGGACAGGGGTAAACACCATATATTTT
CASSRPGTGVNTIYF
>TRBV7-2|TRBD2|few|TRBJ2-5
TGTGCCAGCAGCCCTCCGATGGGGGGAGCGGGAGAAGAGACCCAGTACTTC
CASSPPMGGAGEETQYF
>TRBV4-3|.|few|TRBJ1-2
TGCGCCAGCAGCCAAGAAGTGAGTCGGGACATCCTACCGTATGGCTACACCTTC
CASSQEVSRDILPYGYTF
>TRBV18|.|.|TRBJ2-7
TGTGCCAGCTCCCCGTTAGGAGGGGCCTACGAGCAGTACTTC
CASSPLGGAYEQYF
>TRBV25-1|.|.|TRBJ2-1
TGTGCCAGCACCCAGGACGGCAGGAACAATGAGCAGTTCTTC
CASTQDGRNNEQFF
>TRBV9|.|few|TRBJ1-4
TGTGCCAGCAGCTCTATGTTGGGGGGAAGCGGCGAAAAACTGTTTTTT
CASSSMLGGSGEKLFF
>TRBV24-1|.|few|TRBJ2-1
TGTGCCACCAGTGATTCTACCGGGACTGAGGGGTTCAATGAGCAGTTCTTC
CATSDSTGTEGFNEQFF
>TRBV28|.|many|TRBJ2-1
TGTGCCAGCAATCGCCCGACGGGTAATGAGCAGTTCTTC
CASNRPTGNEQFF
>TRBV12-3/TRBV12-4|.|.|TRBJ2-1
TGTGCCAGCAGTTTAGGCTCGACCAATGAGCAGTTCTTC
CASSLGSTNEQFF
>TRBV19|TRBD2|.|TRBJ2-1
TGTGCCAGTAGTGGGCCGGGACTAGCGACTTACAATGAGCAGTTCTTC
CASSGPGLATYNEQFF
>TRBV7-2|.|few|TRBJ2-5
TGTGCCAGCAGCTTAGAATTCGGGAGCGCAGAGACCCAGTACTTC
CASSLEFGSAETQYF
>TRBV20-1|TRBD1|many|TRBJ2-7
TGCAGTGCCACGGGGGGGACAGGGGGATCCTACGAGCAGTACTTC
CSATGGTGGSYEQYF
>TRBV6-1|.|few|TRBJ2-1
TGTGCCAGCAGCCCCCCAGGTTACGGGAGCCACAATGAGCAGTTCTTC
CASSPPGYGSHNEQFF
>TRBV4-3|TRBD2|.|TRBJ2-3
TGCGCCAGCAGCCAAGAGAGCGGGAGATCCCCCCTTGGGCAGTATTTT
CASSQESGRSPLGQYF
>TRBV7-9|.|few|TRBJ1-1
TGTGCCAGCAGCTTAGGACTCGAGGGGGAAGCTTTCTTT
CASSLGLEGEAFF
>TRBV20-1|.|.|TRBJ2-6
TGCAGTGCTCCGGGCGGGGTGATGGCTGGGGCCAACGTCCTGACTTTC
CSAPGGVMAGANVLTF
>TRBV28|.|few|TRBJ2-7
.
CASSSSYSEQYF